This T cell receptor beta chain is from a study of spatial heterogeneity in lung cancer. Study overall: Consistent detection of more beta-chain than alpha-chain sequences was observed.

TCRdb re-called the 5' RACE reads with MiXCR, one entry per CDR3 protein. The table shows 10,000 to 15,000 distinct CDR3 sequences, with about 3.8% occurring only once. This clonotype was seen many times. Little can be read into the size of this beta chain, an off-target read in a library designed for alpha chains. Sample time point: sample taken at primary tumor resection. Whole RNA from tumor, nontumor lung or frozen PBMC was sequenced unsorted. The CDR3 runs 14 residues. Germline loops: CDR1 SGHTA, CDR2 FQGNSA. The V end lost 5 bases, the J end lost 7 bases, and 15 bases lay between the germline ends.

The chain links TRBV7-2 to TRBJ1-5; TRBD1 is a possible D gene (5 bases). Sequencing was performed on PBMCs, taken at surgery. The origin of this receptor is a male donor with early-stage non-small cell lung cancer. The CDR3: CASSLRGSLQPQHF. The CDR3 DNA reads TGTGCCAGCAGCCTAAGGGGCTCCCTCCAGCCCCAGCATTTT.